This is a list of T cell receptor beta chains from one sample in a study of OX40 agonist ivuxolimab in advanced cancers. Profiled with immunoSEQ multiplex PCR; TCRdb holds only in-frame clones, not every one. The sample shows fewer than 45,000 clones, around four fifths of them seen only once. Sequencing was performed on CD4+ or CD8+ T cells sorted from blood, taken in a trial of the OX40 agonist ivuxolimab. The receptors come from an adult with an advanced solid tumor such as melanoma, head and neck, liver or kidney cancer. Each CDR3 is given with its conserved first and last residue. A D gene is named only where the DNA matches it firmly. Clone sizes are given selectively: once, few, many, or a class where the clone is expanded.

clone_size	v_call	j_call	d_call	cdr3_length	cdr3_nt	cdr3_aa
few	TRBV28	TRBJ2-1	-	12	TGTGCCAGCAGTTGGGTCTACAATGAGCAGTTCTTC	CASSWVYNEQFF
-	TRBV27	TRBJ2-2	-	15	TGTGCCAGCAGTTTAGGGCAGGGCGGAACCGGGGAGCTGTTTTTT	CASSLGQGGTGELFF
-	TRBV9	TRBJ2-5	TRBD2	18	TGTGCCAGCAGCCTTAGAGGGACTAGCGGGAGGTTGGGAGAGACCCAGTACTTC	CASSLRGTSGRLGETQYF
-	TRBV2	TRBJ2-1	-	13	TGTGCCAGCAGTGAGAGGGGGTGGAATGAGCAGTTCTTC	CASSERGWNEQFF
-	TRBV7-3	TRBJ2-1	-	14	TGTGCCAGCAGCTCAGATAGCCGCTACAATGAGCAGTTCTTC	CASSSDSRYNEQFF
-	TRBV7-6	TRBJ2-5	-	15	TGTGCCAGCACCCCCCAGGGGACGGTGGGGGAGACCCAGTACTTC	CASTPQGTVGETQYF
-	TRBV11-3	TRBJ2-3	-	13	TGTGCCAGCAGCTACGACCGCACAGATACGCAGTATTTT	CASSYDRTDTQYF
-	TRBV7-3	TRBJ2-3	-	12	TGTGCCAGCAGCCCCAGCACAGATACGCAGTATTTT	CASSPSTDTQYF
-	TRBV28	TRBJ2-3	-	16	TGTGCCAGCAGCCCCTCAGGGCGGGTGATGACAGATACGCAGTATTTT	CASSPSGRVMTDTQYF
-	TRBV7-7	TRBJ2-5	-	13	TGTGCTAGCAGCTTAGGGGCAGAAGAGACCCAGTACTTC	CASSLGAEETQYF
-	TRBV7-2	TRBJ2-3	-	14	TGTGCCAGCAGTCCTACTAGCCTACCAGATACGCAGTATTTT	CASSPTSLPDTQYF
once	TRBV18	TRBJ1-2	-	14	TGTGCCAGCTCACCACCGGGCAGGGCAATTGGCTACACCTTC	CASSPPGRAIGYTF
few	TRBV6-5	TRBJ2-5	TRBD1	14	TGTGCCAGCAGCCAGGGGGTCGGGCGGGAGACCCAGTACTTC	CASSQGVGRETQYF
few	TRBV7-9	TRBJ2-3	-	16	TGTGCCAGCAGCCGCCGAGGGGAGTTAGGGACAGATACGCAGTATTTT	CASSRRGELGTDTQYF
-	TRBV7-2	TRBJ2-1	-	12	TGTGCCAGCAGCTTGGGCCGGGGTGAGCAGTTCTTC	CASSLGRGEQFF
-	TRBV7-6	TRBJ2-2	-	13	TGTGCCAGCAGCCAAGGGCAAACCGGGGAGCTGTTTTTT	CASSQGQTGELFF
-	TRBV7-3	TRBJ2-2	-	13	TGTGCCAGCAGCTTAGGGAGGAGCGGGGAGCTGTTTTTT	CASSLGRSGELFF
-	TRBV28	TRBJ1-5	-	14	TGTGCCAGCAGACGGGACCGCCCAAATCAGCCCCAGCATTTT	CASRRDRPNQPQHF
few	TRBV5-1	TRBJ1-1	-	14	TGCGCCAGCAGCTCCGGGGACCTGAACACTGAAGCTTTCTTT	CASSSGDLNTEAFF
-	TRBV27	TRBJ1-6	-	13	TGTGCCAGCAGTTTTCGGTATAATTCACCCCTCCACTTT	CASSFRYNSPLHF
once	TRBV6-5	TRBJ1-2	-	13	TGTGCCAGCAGTTCCCCGCCCCTCTATGGCTACACCTTC	CASSSPPLYGYTF
-	TRBV4-1	TRBJ2-5	-	17	TGCGCCAGCAGCCAAGATGGCCCAGCGGTAAGGGTAGAGACCCAGTACTTC	CASSQDGPAVRVETQYF
-	TRBV2	TRBJ2-2	-	14	TGTGCCAGCAGGCTAGCTCTAGGTATCGGGGAGCTGTTTTTT	CASRLALGIGELFF
-	TRBV5-1	TRBJ2-5	TRBD2	16	TGCGCCAGCAGCGCCGGACTAGCGGGAGGGGTTGAGACCCAGTACTTC	CASSAGLAGGVETQYF
once	TRBV28	TRBJ1-2	-	12	TGTGCCAGCAGTTTGCCCTACAAGGAACTCCGCTTC	CASSLPYKELRF
-	TRBV12-5	TRBJ2-3	TRBD2	15	TGTGCTAGTGGTTTGGGTAGCGGGAGAGTAGATACGCAGTATTTT	CASGLGSGRVDTQYF
-	TRBV11-1	TRBJ2-5	-	18	TGTGCCAGCAGCTTAGAGCCACGGACGGTCCTCAGGGCGGAGACCCAGTACTTC	CASSLEPRTVLRAETQYF
-	TRBV18	TRBJ2-5	-	14	TGTGCCAGCTCACCAAAGGGGACCCAAGAGACCCAGTACTTC	CASSPKGTQETQYF
-	TRBV15	TRBJ2-1	-	13	TGTGCCACCAGCAGATTGAGGACATCCAAGCAGTTCTTC	CATSRLRTSKQFF
-	TRBV30	TRBJ1-1	-	13	TGTGCCTGGGGTGGGCTCCGGGGAACTGAAGCTTTCTTT	CAWGGLRGTEAFF
-	TRBV27	TRBJ2-3	-	13	TGTGCCACCCGCCCAGGCGGGACAGATACGCAGTATTTT	CATRPGGTDTQYF
-	TRBV18	TRBJ2-3	-	17	TGTGCCAGCTCAAAGCAGGAGGGAAGTGGGGGCACAGATACGCAGTATTTT	CASSKQEGSGGTDTQYF
-	TRBV11-2	TRBJ1-2	-	13	TGTGCCAGCAGCTTACAGCGGCCCTATGGCTACACCTTC	CASSLQRPYGYTF
-	TRBV11-3	TRBJ1-1	-	14	TGTGCCAGCAAACAGGGTTTGGTGAACACTGAAGCTTTCTTT	CASKQGLVNTEAFF
-	TRBV5-4	TRBJ2-3	-	15	TGTGCCAGCAGCTTGGATCCCCAGGGAACAGATACGCAGTATTTT	CASSLDPQGTDTQYF
-	TRBV28	TRBJ2-5	-	13	TGTGCCAGCAGTCCCCCGGACGGAGAGGAGCAGTACTTC	CASSPPDGEEQYF
-	TRBV10-3	TRBJ2-2	TRBD1	14	TGTGCCATCACAGGACAGGGGAACACCGGGGAGCTGTTTTTT	CAITGQGNTGELFF
-	TRBV6-1	TRBJ2-5	TRBD2	14	TGTGCCAGCAGTCCTAGCGGGAGACCAGAGACCCAGTACTTC	CASSPSGRPETQYF
-	TRBV10-3	TRBJ1-5	TRBD1	13	TGTGCCATCAGAGGACAGGAAAGCCAGCCCCAGCATTTT	CAIRGQESQPQHF
few	TRBV19	TRBJ2-3	-	14	TGTGCCAGTAGTATTAGGCGGAGCACAGATACGCAGTATTTT	CASSIRRSTDTQYF
-	TRBV10-2	TRBJ2-1	TRBD2	12	TGCGCCACCCTAGCGGCTTACAATGAGCAGTTCTTC	CATLAAYNEQFF
-	TRBV7-9	TRBJ2-7	-	13	TGTGCCAGCAGCCTCGGACAGAACTACGAGCAGTACTTC	CASSLGQNYEQYF
-	TRBV27	TRBJ2-3	TRBD2	17	TGTGCCAGCAGTCCCGCCGGGACTAGCGGGTTCACAGATACGCAGTATTTT	CASSPAGTSGFTDTQYF
-	TRBV15	TRBJ2-7	-	16	TGTGCCACCAGCAGAGATTTGGCTACGAGCTCCTACGAGCAGTACTTC	CATSRDLATSSYEQYF
-	TRBV2	TRBJ2-7	TRBD2	15	TGTGCCAGCAGTGAAAGGAGCGGGACGGCCTACGAGCAGTACTTC	CASSERSGTAYEQYF
-	TRBV7-8	TRBJ2-3	-	13	TGTGCCAGCAGCTTAGCTCTGCCAGATACGCAGTATTTT	CASSLALPDTQYF
-	TRBV7-9	TRBJ2-5	TRBD2	16	TGTGCCAGCAGCGTTGGAGGCCGGCGGGGGCAAGAGACCCAGTACTTC	CASSVGGRRGQETQYF
once	TRBV7-2	TRBJ2-5	TRBD1	12	TGTGCCAGCAGCCGGACAGGAGAGACCCAGTACTTC	CASSRTGETQYF
-	TRBV11-2	TRBJ2-3	-	15	TGTGCCACGGCCAACCCACTAACAGGTTCAGATACGCAGTATTTT	CATANPLTGSDTQYF
-	TRBV27	TRBJ2-5	-	15	TGTGCCAGCAGTTTATCGAGGGCTACTGTAGAGACCCAGTACTTC	CASSLSRATVETQYF
-	TRBV30	TRBJ1-2	-	11	TGTGCCTGGAGTCAGTCTATTGGCTACACCTTC	CAWSQSIGYTF
once	TRBV29-1	TRBJ1-2	-	15	TGCAGCGTCAGTGCCCAGGGTTTGACTAACTATGGCTACACCTTC	CSVSAQGLTNYGYTF
-	TRBV28	TRBJ1-1	-	16	TGTGCCAGCAGTTTAACCAGGGTGGGGGTTAGGACTGAAGCTTTCTTT	CASSLTRVGVRTEAFF